Detailed here is one T cell receptor (beta chain). The CDR3 sequence is 16 residues long. Germline values: CDR1 SGDLS, CDR2 YYNGEE. J gave up 5 bases and V 4 bases, and 7 bases lay outside the gene matches. This sample is part of a study of T cell changes during pregnancy in multiple sclerosis. The assay was immunoSEQ multiplex PCR, and TCRdb's table has in-frame clones only and misses some. The sample has around 75,000 clones, 85% to 95% seen once; the top ten hold more than 0.12%. The sample here was CD4+ T cells from peripheral blood mononuclear cells, taken after pregnancy. The rearrangement uses TRBV9 and TRBJ2-5; 14 bases align to TRBD2. The sequence derives from a female donor with multiple sclerosis, enrolled in a pregnancy study. Here the CDR3 DNA reads TGTGCCAGCAGCTACCGACTAGCGGGAGGGTTGGAGACCCAGTACTTC. It specifies CASSYRLAGGLETQYF.